The next 2 T cell receptor beta chains were all read from a single sample in a study of regulatory T cells in long-lasting Graves disease. As for time point: newly diagnosed GD, antithyroid drugs for less than 3 months. Scientists built the TCR library using RNA that was extracted from PBMCs. According to the study, TCR beta libraries were built with iRepertoire HTBI primers and CDR3-region Arm-PCR. A single record per CDR3 protein comes from TCRdb applying MiXCR to the multiplex PCR reads. The sample records 620,000 or so distinct CDR3 sequences, 15% to 20% being singletons. A further study also used this sample, focusing on T cells in Graves' hyperthyroidism and ophthalmopathy.

The sample in question was peripheral blood mononuclear cells (PBMCs), obtained at new diagnosis, from a patient treated with antithyroid drugs. These receptors all come from a woman aged 30 to 39 with Graves disease.

This clonotype occurred many times. The chain combines TRBV7-9 with TRBJ1-2; D gene ambiguous. Trimming removed 5 bases at V and 8 bases at J, with 18 bases between. Germline V CDR1 and CDR2: SEHNR, FQNEAQ (reference sequence). The CDR3 is 14 amino acids. In nucleotides, the CDR3 is TGTGCCAGCAGCCGAGATACGGACCTTTACGGCTACACCTTC. This encodes CASSRDTDLYGYTF.

Many counts were recorded for this clonotype. V usage is TRBV2 and J usage is TRBJ2-7; no reliable D call. The germline V gene encodes CDR1 SNHLY and CDR2 FYNNEI. The ends were cut back, 7 bases at V and 3 bases at J, with 19 bases in the middle. CDR3 length equals 15 residues. In DNA, the CDR3 is TGTGCCAGCACCGGCGGCCAGGAGCTCCGCTACGAGCAGTACTTC. It translates to CASTGGQELRYEQYF.